These T cell receptor beta chains were read from a single sample in a study of blood T cell repertoires in COVID-19. Generated by immunoSEQ multiplex PCR, the TCRdb table keeps only in-frame clones and is missing some. The data hold a few hundred thousand clones, with 70% to 90% observed a single time. What was sequenced was peripheral blood. These receptors originate from a woman younger than 45 with COVID-19, enrolled during active disease. Each CDR3 is given with its conserved first and last residue. The order of the fields is D gene, V gene, J gene, clone size, CDR3 DNA, CDR3 protein. A D gene is named only where the DNA matches it firmly. A clone size is listed for some rows: how often the clone was seen (once, few, many), or a class if it is expanded.

D: .; V: TRBV7-8; J: TRBJ1-2; size: .; DNA: TGTGCCAGCAGCTTAGCTGGGTCGCGGGGTTTCTTGCGAGGCTACACCTTC; CDR3: CASSLAGSRGFLRGYTF
D: TRBD2; V: TRBV5-1; J: TRBJ2-7; size: .; DNA: TGCGCCAGCAGCTCAACTAGCGGGGGGAGCGACGAGCAGTACTTC; CDR3: CASSSTSGGSDEQYF
D: .; V: TRBV4-1; J: TRBJ1-1; size: once; DNA: TGCGCCAGCAGCCAAAATCAGGGTTACACTGAAGCTTTCTTT; CDR3: CASSQNQGYTEAFF
D: .; V: TRBV28; J: TRBJ1-2; size: .; DNA: TGTGCCAGCAGTCTCGGGACACACTATGGCTACACCTTC; CDR3: CASSLGTHYGYTF
D: TRBD2; V: TRBV4-1; J: TRBJ2-3; size: .; DNA: TGCGCCAGCAGCCAAAGCGGGGTGCGTGGCACAGATACGCAGTATTTT; CDR3: CASSQSGVRGTDTQYF
D: .; V: TRBV4-3; J: TRBJ1-4; size: few; DNA: TGCGCCAGCAGCCAAGATTCGGGTGAAAAACTGTTTTTT; CDR3: CASSQDSGEKLFF
D: TRBD2; V: TRBV5-5; J: TRBJ2-7; size: .; DNA: TGTGCCAGCAGCTACCGGACTAGCGGGGTCTCCTACGAGCAGTACTTC; CDR3: CASSYRTSGVSYEQYF
D: TRBD1; V: TRBV10-2; J: TRBJ2-3; size: .; DNA: TGCGCCAGCAGAAAAACAGGGGTTGGCACAGATACGCAGTATTTT; CDR3: CASRKTGVGTDTQYF
D: .; V: TRBV7-9; J: TRBJ1-5; size: .; DNA: TGTGCCAGCAGCCTTCGGGGATGGCAGCCCCAGCATTTT; CDR3: CASSLRGWQPQHF
D: TRBD1; V: TRBV29-1; J: TRBJ1-4; size: .; DNA: TGCAGCGTGCGGGACAGGGGGACTAATGAAAAACTGTTTTTT; CDR3: CSVRDRGTNEKLFF
D: .; V: TRBV7-2; J: TRBJ1-1; size: .; DNA: TGTGCCAGCAGCTTAGATTTCAGTTCTGAAGCTTTCTTT; CDR3: CASSLDFSSEAFF
D: .; V: TRBV11-3; J: TRBJ2-5; size: .; DNA: TGTGCCAGCAGCCCAGGGGAGACCCAGTACTTC; CDR3: CASSPGETQYF
D: TRBD1; V: TRBV18; J: TRBJ2-2; size: once; DNA: TGTGCCAGCTCCGTCGACAGGGTTGACGGGGAGCTGTTTTTT; CDR3: CASSVDRVDGELFF
D: .; V: TRBV6-5; J: TRBJ1-2; size: .; DNA: TGTGCCAGCAGGTACCGAGCCCGGGGGTATGGCTACACCTTC; CDR3: CASRYRARGYGYTF
D: .; V: TRBV6-5; J: TRBJ2-5; size: .; DNA: TGTGCCAGCAGTTACTCTGTCGGGTCAAATAAAGAGACCCAGTACTTC; CDR3: CASSYSVGSNKETQYF
D: .; V: TRBV10-1; J: TRBJ1-2; size: .; DNA: TGCGCCAGCCCCCGCTTCCCCTATCGTGGCTACACCTTC; CDR3: CASPRFPYRGYTF
D: .; V: TRBV10-1; J: TRBJ1-1; size: many; DNA: TGCGCGAGAAGGGGAGGGGGGACTGAAGCTTTCTTT; CDR3: CARRGGGTEAFF
D: TRBD2; V: TRBV5-6; J: TRBJ2-1; size: once; DNA: TGTGCCAGCAGGCTTAGGACTAGCGGGGGCAATGAGCAGTTCTTC; CDR3: CASRLRTSGGNEQFF
D: .; V: TRBV11-3; J: TRBJ1-3; size: .; DNA: TGTGCCAGCAGCTTGTACAGGGCTGCAGGAAACACCATATATTTT; CDR3: CASSLYRAAGNTIYF
D: TRBD2; V: TRBV18; J: TRBJ2-7; size: .; DNA: TGTGCCAGCTCACCCCCTAGCGGGGGTGGCTACGAGCAGTACTTC; CDR3: CASSPPSGGGYEQYF
D: TRBD2; V: TRBV11-3; J: TRBJ2-3; size: once; DNA: TGTGCCAGCAGCTCACCCTCGGGCGGGGGACTGACAGATACGCAGTATTTT; CDR3: CASSSPSGGGLTDTQYF
D: TRBD2; V: TRBV3-1/TRBV3-2; J: TRBJ2-3; size: .; DNA: TGTGCCAGCAGCCTAGGGGGACTAGAGGGAGATACGCAGTATTTT; CDR3: CASSLGGLEGDTQYF
D: TRBD2; V: TRBV4-1; J: TRBJ2-1; size: .; DNA: TGCGCCAGCAGCCAGAGGACTAGCGGGGGGAGGAACAATGAGCAGTTCTTC; CDR3: CASSQRTSGGRNNEQFF